The 30 T cell receptor beta chains given below trace back to one sample, sequenced in a study of lymphopenia after photon versus proton radiotherapy. The protocol was immunoSEQ multiplex PCR, while the TCRdb copy is restricted to in-frame clones and leaves out a portion. The sample has tens of thousands of clones, 75% to 90% seen once; the top ten hold 11%. The sample was peripheral blood, taken from a patient treated with proton-based radiotherapy. The receptors derive from a man older than 75 with esophageal cancer.

V gene TRBV5-1 combines with J gene TRBJ2-7; 8 positions agree with TRBD2. The CDR3 runs 14 residues. Germline V lookup: CDR1 SGHRS, CDR2 YFSETQ. The J segment lost 6 bases and the V segment lost 4 bases, leaving 9 bases of the junction unmatched. For the CDR3, the DNA is TGCGCCAGCAGCCCGGGACTAGGTGGTGGCGAGCAGTACTTC. Residues: CASSPGLGGGEQYF.

This chain links TRBV5-1 with TRBJ1-6; D not certain. V lost 0 bases and J 6 bases, leaving 16 bases between the germline ends. The CDR3 is made up of 17 amino acids. Germline-derived CDR1 and CDR2 are SGHRS and YFSETQ. The CDR3 protein is CASSLVGALIPNSPLHF. In DNA form, the CDR3 reads TGCGCCAGCAGCTTGGTAGGCGCCTTAATCCCTAATTCACCCCTCCACTTT.

The CDR3 DNA sequence: TGTGCCAGTAGTCCTCAACAGGTATATAACTATGGCTACACCTTC. Its protein is CASSPQQVYNYGYTF. The chain is built from TRBV19 and TRBJ1-2; tentative D call: TRBD1 (5 bases). V was pared by 5 bases and J by 1 base, with 14 bases between. The CDR3 totals 15 residues. CDR1 is LNHDA, CDR2 SQIVND, per germline (reference sequence).

Here the CDR3 reads CAIRSGGYEQYF. The CDR3 nucleotides read TGTGCCATCAGAAGCGGGGGATACGAGCAGTACTTC. This chain links TRBV10-3 with TRBJ2-7, with 8 bases matching TRBD2. J gave up 4 bases and V 6 bases, and 2 bases lay outside the gene matches. The V gene's germline CDR1 is ENHRY and CDR2 SYGVKD. The CDR3 runs 12 residues.

By sample share, this clone is medium-sized. The rearrangement links TRBV2 to TRBJ2-7; no clear D gene. The V end was cut by 0 bases, the J end by 3 bases, with 12 bases between. CDR1 SNHLY and CDR2 FYNNEI come from the germline V gene. CDR3 length: 15 amino acids. The CDR3 here is CASSEAQGSIYEQYF. In DNA form, the CDR3 reads TGTGCCAGCAGTGAAGCGCAAGGGTCTATCTACGAGCAGTACTTC.

The V and J genes are TRBV27 and TRBJ1-1, with D hard to call. This CDR3 has 12 amino acids. Trimming cost V 5 bases and J 1 base, with 5 bases left between them. Germline CDR1 reads MNHEY; CDR2 reads SMNVEV (reference sequence). For the CDR3, the DNA is TGTGCCAGCAGTCTCCCGAACACTGAAGCTTTCTTT. This codes for CASSLPNTEAFF.

This clone was detected only once. This rearrangement joins TRBV6-5 to TRBJ1-6; 8 positions agree with TRBD1. Germline CDR1 reads MNHEY; CDR2 reads SVGAGI. V lost 11 bases and J lost 6; bases outside the gene matches: 12. The CDR3 loop spans 15 amino acids. Here the CDR3 reads CASRGQGAPNSPLHF. CDR3 nucleotides: TGTGCCTCGAGAGGCCAGGGGGCGCCTAATTCACCCCTCCACTTT.

The chain has TRBV27 and TRBJ2-4, with D possibly being TRBD1 or TRBD2 (6 bases each). The CDR3 consists of 13 residues. Germline assignment: CDR1 MNHEY and CDR2 SMNVEV (reference sequence). Trimming removed 11 bases from V and 7 bases from J, with 18 bases in between. CDR3 sequence (DNA): TGTGCCGGGCCTAAGGGGGGTGAGAACATTCAGTACTTC. This gives the protein CAGPKGGENIQYF.

The chain links TRBV19 to TRBJ1-1, with D perhaps TRBD1 (6 bases). V was trimmed by 9 bases and J by 2 bases, leaving 13 bases between them. Germline values: CDR1 LNHDA, CDR2 SQIVND (reference sequence). The CDR3 loop spans 13 amino acids. CDR3: CASRRTDNTEAFF. The CDR3 DNA reads TGTGCCAGCCGTAGGACAGACAACACTGAAGCTTTCTTT.

The chain recombines TRBV6-1 with TRBJ2-4; weak D call: TRBD1 (6 bases). Per germline, CDR1 MNHNS and CDR2 SASEGT. Trimming removed 4 bases at V and 11 bases at J, with 21 bases between. The CDR3 is 15 amino acids. The CDR3 DNA is TGTGCCAGCAGTGTACGTGGGACAACTCAGGATCTTCAGTACTTC. This codes for CASSVRGTTQDLQYF.

The gene calls are TRBV5-1 and TRBJ1-2; TRBD1 aligns across 7 bases. The CDR3 is 17 residues long. V was clipped by 4 bases and J by 0 bases; unmatched bases: 12. CDR1 and CDR2 (germline): SGHRS, YFSETQ. CDR3 loop: CASSLGQADRTNYGYTF. For the CDR3, the DNA is TGCGCCAGCAGCCTTGGACAGGCTGATCGCACTAACTATGGCTACACCTTC.

The chain combines TRBV11-2 with TRBJ2-6, with a tentative D call TRBD1 (5 bases). Germline-derived CDR1 and CDR2 are SGHAT and FQNNGV. Trimming shortened V by 5 bases and J by 3 bases, and 23 bases separated the two germline ends. The CDR3 runs to 19 residues. In nucleotides, the CDR3 is TGTGCCAGCAGCCCTACAACAGGTTGGGGAAATGTTGGGGCCAACGTCCTGACTTTC. Amino acid sequence: CASSPTTGWGNVGANVLTF.

This rearrangement joins TRBV30 to TRBJ2-3, with 12 bases aligning to TRBD1. This CDR3 spans 16 amino acids. Trimming cost V 5 bases and J 5 bases; bases outside gene matches: 11. The germline gives CDR1 GTSNPN, CDR2 SVGIG (reference sequence). The CDR3 region is CAWGAGTGGLGDTQYF. The CDR3 coding sequence is TGTGCCTGGGGGGCCGGGACAGGGGGCCTCGGAGATACGCAGTATTTT.

The chain recombines TRBV12-5 with TRBJ2-7, with D uncertain. Germline lookup yields CDR1 LGHNT and CDR2 FRNRAP. CDR3 length: 14 amino acids. Trimming took off 5 bases at V and 3 bases at J, with 14 bases between the two ends. The CDR3 loop reads CASGDSRASYEQYF. Here the CDR3 DNA reads TGTGCTAGTGGTGACTCCCGGGCTAGCTACGAGCAGTACTTC.

The chain's CDR3 is CASSQGLAGTDTQYF. The CDR3, as DNA: TGTGCCAGCAGCCAAGGGCTAGCGGGGACAGATACGCAGTATTTT. The chain couples TRBV4-2 to TRBJ2-3, with 9 bases that match TRBD2. The junction had 2 bases not matched to a gene; V was cut back by 1 base and J by 3 bases. The CDR3 length is 15 residues. CDR1 and CDR2 (germline): LGHNA, YNFKEQ.

The chain joins TRBV10-3 to TRBJ1-1; D unresolved. Germline lookup yields CDR1 ENHRY and CDR2 SYGVKD. The CDR3 sequence is 16 residues long. V lost 0 bases, J lost 0 bases, and 11 bases lay in between. The CDR3 spells CAISESARTMNTEAFF. The DNA of the CDR3 is TGTGCCATCAGTGAGTCAGCACGAACCATGAACACTGAAGCTTTCTTT.

The chain is built from TRBV4-3 and TRBJ2-7; TRBD1 matches 9 bases. V lost 3 bases and J lost 6; bases outside the gene matches: 18. This CDR3 region has 18 residues. Germline V gene sequence: CDR1 LGHNA, CDR2 YSLEER. CDR3 DNA: TGCGCCAGCAGCCATACCTACAGATTGGGACAGGGTCCTGGCGAGCAGTACTTC. Protein sequence: CASSHTYRLGQGPGEQYF.

The V call is TRBV10-3, the J call TRBJ2-5, with TRBD1 as a possible D gene (6 bases). The germline V and J ends were trimmed by 10 bases and 5 bases, with 20 bases remaining between them. The CDR3 is made up of 14 amino acids. Germline CDR1 ENHRY, CDR2 SYGVKD. CDR3 sequence (DNA): TGTGCCAGCGCCGGGACAAGGGTCGGGGAGACCCAGTACTTC. The encoded protein is CASAGTRVGETQYF.

The V and J genes are TRBV27 and TRBJ2-7; 9 bases map to TRBD1. The CDR3 is made up of 15 amino acids. The germline gives CDR1 MNHEY, CDR2 SMNVEV (reference sequence). Trimming removed 6 bases from V and 4 bases from J; junction bases left unmatched: 10. CDR3: CASRHTGTGMYEQYF. The DNA of the CDR3 is TGTGCCAGCAGACATACCGGGACAGGGATGTACGAGCAGTACTTC.

Written as DNA, the CDR3 is TGCAGCGTTGGGATTAGGGGACAGCCATACGAGCAGTACTTC. This sequence encodes CSVGIRGQPYEQYF. The V and J genes are TRBV29-1 and TRBJ2-7; 7 nucleotides line up with TRBD1. Germline values: CDR1 SQVTM, CDR2 ANQGSEA. The length of the CDR3 is 14 residues. Unmatched junction bases numbered 10, after V lost 4 bases and J lost 4 bases.

This clone came up once. CDR3 coding DNA: TGTGCCACCAGCAGGAACAGGGGCTATACGCAGTATTTT. This translates into CATSRNRGYTQYF. V gene TRBV15 combines with J gene TRBJ2-3; 7 nucleotides line up with TRBD1. Germline lookup yields CDR1 LNHNV and CDR2 YYDKDF (reference sequence). The CDR3 covers 13 residues. Trimming at V came to 3 bases and at J to 7 bases, leaving 4 bases not matched to a gene.

The chain is built from TRBV7-8 and TRBJ2-7; 9 nucleotides line up with TRBD1. V shed 4 bases and J 1 base; nucleotides not matched to a gene: 8. The CDR3 has 16 residues. Germline-derived CDR1 and CDR2 are SGHVS and FQNEAQ. CDR3 amino acids: CASSSRIGQGSYEQYF. As DNA, the CDR3 is TGTGCCAGCAGCTCCCGGATCGGACAGGGGTCCTACGAGCAGTACTTC.

This rearrangement joins TRBV6-1 to TRBJ2-6; no definite D call. CDR1 MNHNS and CDR2 SASEGT come from the germline V gene. V was trimmed by 4 bases and J by 0 bases, leaving 7 bases between them. CDR3 length: 15 amino acids. The CDR3 nucleotides read TGTGCCAGCAGTGGTGCAGTCTCTGGGGCCAACGTCCTGACTTTC. This translates into CASSGAVSGANVLTF.

As regards this clone: One end of the junction does not line up with germline, which may come from a read error. J is TRBJ2-2 and V is TRBV6-5; no clear D gene. Germline loops: CDR1 MNHEY, CDR2 SVGAGI. The CDR3 runs 12 residues. The DNA of the CDR3 is TGTGCCAGCAGTCACTCTTCCGGGGAGCTGTTTTTT. This sequence encodes CASSHSSGELFF.

J is TRBJ2-3 and V is TRBV7-2, with D tentatively TRBD1 (5 bases). Germline-derived CDR1 and CDR2 are SGHTA and FQGNSA. Trimming took 5 bases from V and 0 from J, leaving 12 bases between them. CDR3 length: 15 residues. The CDR3 nucleotides are TGTGCCAGCAGCCTCGATCGACAGAGCACAGATACGCAGTATTTT. It specifies CASSLDRQSTDTQYF.

The chain carries TRBV14 and TRBJ2-3; 9 nucleotides line up with TRBD1. Trimming at V came to 4 bases and at J to 4 bases, leaving 3 bases not matched to a gene. From germline, CDR1 is SGHDN and CDR2 FVKESK. CDR3 length equals 14 residues. The CDR3 protein is CASSPTGGADTQYF. Written as DNA, the CDR3 is TGTGCCAGCAGCCCTACAGGGGGCGCAGATACGCAGTATTTT.

The V and J genes are TRBV11-1 and TRBJ1-6; 9 bases agree with TRBD1. The CDR3 covers 16 residues. V was pared by 0 bases and J by 8 bases, with 5 bases of the junction left unmatched. Germline V lookup: CDR1 SGHAT, CDR2 FQDESV (reference sequence). CDR3 residues: CASSLAPTGGYSPLHF. The CDR3 bases are TGTGCCAGCAGCTTAGCCCCGACAGGGGGTTATTCACCCCTCCACTTT.

The chain combines TRBV20-1 with TRBJ2-1; D gene uncertain. Germline CDR1 is DFQATT and CDR2 is SNEGSKA (reference sequence). V lost 6 bases and J 8 bases, leaving 11 bases between the germline ends. The CDR3 runs to 11 residues. CDR3 residues: CSASSAYEQFF. CDR3 DNA sequence: TGCAGTGCGTCTTCCGCATATGAGCAGTTCTTC.

The V and J genes are TRBV5-1 and TRBJ2-5, with D tentatively TRBD2 (6 bases). The germline gives CDR1 SGHRS, CDR2 YFSETQ. The CDR3 length is 14 residues. V shed 4 bases and J shed 1 base, with 11 bases lying between them. CDR3 in amino acids: CASSRSSVQETQYF. For the CDR3, the DNA is TGCGCCAGCAGCCGATCTAGCGTCCAAGAGACCCAGTACTTC. Together with reference TRBV5-1 and TRBJ2-5, the CDR3 gives the full variable domain: KAGVTQTPRYLIKTRGQQVTLSCSPISGHRSVSWYQQTPGQGLQFLFEYFSETQRNKGNFPGRFSGRQFSNSRSEMNVSTLELGDSALYLCASSRSSVQETQYFGPGTRLLVL.

The chain recombines TRBV5-6 with TRBJ2-5; D remains ambiguous. CDR1 is SGHDT, CDR2 YYEEEE, per germline. V lost 0 bases and J 5 bases, leaving 8 bases between the germline ends. The CDR3 length is 13 residues. The CDR3 loop reads CASSLGPSETQYF. In DNA form, the CDR3 reads TGTGCCAGCAGCTTGGGGCCATCGGAGACCCAGTACTTC.